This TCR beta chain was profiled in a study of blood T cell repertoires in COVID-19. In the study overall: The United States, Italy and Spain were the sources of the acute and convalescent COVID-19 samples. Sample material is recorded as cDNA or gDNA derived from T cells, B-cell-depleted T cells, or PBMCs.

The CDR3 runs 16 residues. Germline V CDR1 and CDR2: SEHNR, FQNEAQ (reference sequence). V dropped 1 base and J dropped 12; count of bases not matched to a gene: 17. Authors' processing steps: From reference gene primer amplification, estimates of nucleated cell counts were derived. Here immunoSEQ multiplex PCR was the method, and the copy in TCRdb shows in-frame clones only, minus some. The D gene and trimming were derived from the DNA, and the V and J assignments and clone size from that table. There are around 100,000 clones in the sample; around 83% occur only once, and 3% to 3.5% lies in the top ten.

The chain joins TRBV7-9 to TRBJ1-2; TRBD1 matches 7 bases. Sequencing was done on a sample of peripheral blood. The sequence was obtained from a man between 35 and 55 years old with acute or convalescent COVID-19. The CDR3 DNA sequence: TGTGCCAGCAGCTTAGTTGACAGGGCACGGTGGAAAGGGGACACCTTC. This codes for CASSLVDRARWKGDTF.